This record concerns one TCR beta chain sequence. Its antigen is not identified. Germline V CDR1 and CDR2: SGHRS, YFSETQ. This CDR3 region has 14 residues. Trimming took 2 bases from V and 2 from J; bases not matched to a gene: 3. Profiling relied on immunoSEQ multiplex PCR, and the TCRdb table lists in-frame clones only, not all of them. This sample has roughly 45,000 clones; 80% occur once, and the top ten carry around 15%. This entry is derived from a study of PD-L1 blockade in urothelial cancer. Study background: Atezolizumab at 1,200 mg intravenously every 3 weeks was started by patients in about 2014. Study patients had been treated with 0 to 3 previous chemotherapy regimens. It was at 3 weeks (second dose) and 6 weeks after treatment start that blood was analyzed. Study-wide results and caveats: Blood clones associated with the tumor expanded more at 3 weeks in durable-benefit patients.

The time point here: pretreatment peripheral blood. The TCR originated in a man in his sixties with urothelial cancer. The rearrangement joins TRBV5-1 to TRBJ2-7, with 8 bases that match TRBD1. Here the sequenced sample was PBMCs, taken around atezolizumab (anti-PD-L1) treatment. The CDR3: CASSFGTGTYEQYF. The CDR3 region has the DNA TGCGCCAGCAGCTTTGGGACAGGTACCTACGAGCAGTACTTC. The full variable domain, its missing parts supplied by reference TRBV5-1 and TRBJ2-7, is KAGVTQTPRYLIKTRGQQVTLSCSPISGHRSVSWYQQTPGQGLQFLFEYFSETQRNKGNFPGRFSGRQFSNSRSEMNVSTLELGDSALYLCASSFGTGTYEQYFGPGTRLTVT.